One T cell receptor beta chain is described in this entry. This sample was included in a study of T cell responses to AZD1222 COVID-19 vaccine. The length of the CDR3 is 16 residues. The germline gives CDR1 LGHDT, CDR2 YNNKEL (reference sequence). V lost 1 base, J lost 4 bases, and 13 bases lay in between. Second-dose schedules of about 4 or about 12 weeks were combined. Method: immunoSEQ multiplex PCR; TCRdb's copy keeps in-frame clones and lacks some. The sample has about 120,000 clones, roughly 91% seen once. The specimen was peripheral blood, collected 28 days after the second AZD1222 dose. The TCR comes from an adult who received the AZD1222 COVID-19 vaccine. The chain uses TRBV3-1 (or the pseudogene TRBV3-2) and TRBJ1-4; D gene uncertain. This CDR3 is CASSQGPSRYNEKLFF. As DNA, the CDR3 is TGTGCCAGCAGCCAAGGGCCCTCCCGGTATAATGAAAAACTGTTTTTT.